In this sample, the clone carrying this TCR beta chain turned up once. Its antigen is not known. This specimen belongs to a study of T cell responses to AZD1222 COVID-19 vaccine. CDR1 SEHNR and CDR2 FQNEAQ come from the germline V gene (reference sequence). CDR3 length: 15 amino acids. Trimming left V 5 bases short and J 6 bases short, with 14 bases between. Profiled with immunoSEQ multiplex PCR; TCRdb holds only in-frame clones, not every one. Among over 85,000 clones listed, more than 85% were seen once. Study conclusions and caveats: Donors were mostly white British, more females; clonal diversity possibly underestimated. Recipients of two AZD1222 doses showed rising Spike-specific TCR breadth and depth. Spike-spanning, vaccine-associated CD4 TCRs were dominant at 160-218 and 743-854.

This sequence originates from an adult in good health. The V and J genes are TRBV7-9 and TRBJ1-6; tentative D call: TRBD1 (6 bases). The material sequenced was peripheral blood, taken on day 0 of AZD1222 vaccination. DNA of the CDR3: TGTGCCAGCAGCGACGACAAGGGGGTTAATTCACCCCTCCACTTT. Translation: CASSDDKGVNSPLHF.